These 2 T cell receptor beta chains were sequenced from one sample in a study of OX40 agonist ivuxolimab in advanced cancers. Here immunoSEQ multiplex PCR was the method, and the copy in TCRdb shows in-frame clones only, minus some. The repertoire holds fewer than 65,000 clones, with approximately 93% as singletons. This material consisted of CD4+ or CD8+ T cells sorted from blood, taken in a trial of the OX40 agonist ivuxolimab. The receptors here all came from an adult with an advanced solid tumor such as melanoma, head and neck, liver or kidney cancer.

The chain uses TRBV19 and TRBJ1-6; D is uncertain. From germline, CDR1 is LNHDA and CDR2 SQIVND (reference sequence). The CDR3 spans 15 residues. V was shortened by 7 bases and J by 0 bases, with 10 bases between the two germline ends. Written as DNA, the CDR3 is TGTGCCAGTAACCGACGTACCTCCTATAATTCACCCCTCCACTTT. Its protein is CASNRRTSYNSPLHF.

The V gene is TRBV6-1, the J gene TRBJ1-5, with D uncertain. Germline CDR1 reads MNHNS; CDR2 reads SASEGT. V was pared by 6 bases and J by 7 bases, with 10 bases between. This CDR3 has 12 amino acids. CDR3 sequence (DNA): TGTGCCAGCAGGGGCGCGGGACAGCCCCAGCATTTT. This codes for CASRGAGQPQHF.